Following are 5 T cell receptor beta chains from one sample sequenced in a study of shared clonotypes between healthy human individuals. Assay: immunoSEQ multiplex PCR; the TCRdb copy retains only in-frame clones and omits some. The profile shows some 470,000 clones, about 82% of them singletons. Sequenced: PBMCs. These TCRs come from a woman aged 40 to 55 in good health. Some clones in this sample may be carry-over from other donors' samples.

The rearrangement links TRBV11-2 to TRBJ2-3; D uncertain. Germline-derived CDR1 and CDR2 are SGHAT and FQNNGV. Trimming shortened V by 2 bases and J by 6 bases, and 6 bases separated the two germline ends. The CDR3 has 12 amino acids. CDR3 in DNA: TGTGCCAGCAGCTTAAATAGGGATACGCAGTATTTT. This gives the protein CASSLNRDTQYF.

The CDR3 loop is CASSLTGGTGANVLTF. The CDR3 DNA sequence: TGTGCCAGCAGCTTAACGGGAGGGACCGGGGCCAACGTCCTGACTTTC. The chain uses TRBV7-3 and TRBJ2-6; 7 positions agree with TRBD2. The CDR3 totals 16 residues. V lost 0 bases, J lost 4 bases, and 3 bases stayed unmatched. CDR1 SGHTA and CDR2 FQGTGA come from the germline V gene.

The chain carries TRBV6-5 and TRBJ2-4; D ambiguous. CDR3 length: 15 amino acids. Germline V gene data show CDR1 as MNHEY and CDR2 as SVGAGI. The V and J ends lost 4 bases and 0 bases respectively, with 10 bases between them. The CDR3 reads CASSSQSVAKNIQYF. As DNA, the CDR3 is TGTGCCAGCAGTTCGCAGAGCGTAGCCAAAAACATTCAGTACTTC.

V gene TRBV28 combines with J gene TRBJ1-2; D ambiguous. Germline V CDR1 and CDR2: MDHEN, SYDVKM. V was clipped by 5 bases and J by 5 bases, with 9 bases between them. The CDR3 totals 12 residues. In DNA, the CDR3 is TGTGCCAGCAGTACCCCTATATATGGCTACACCTTC. Protein: CASSTPIYGYTF.

This clone was observed once. V is TRBV5-4 and J is TRBJ2-1; 8 nucleotides match TRBD1. Germline lookup yields CDR1 SGHNT and CDR2 YYREEE (reference sequence). This CDR3 comprises 15 residues. The J segment lost 2 bases and the V segment lost 4 bases, leaving 5 bases of the junction unmatched. CDR3 residues: CASSTPTGAYNEQFF. CDR3 bases: TGTGCCAGCAGCACACCGACAGGGGCCTACAATGAGCAGTTCTTC.